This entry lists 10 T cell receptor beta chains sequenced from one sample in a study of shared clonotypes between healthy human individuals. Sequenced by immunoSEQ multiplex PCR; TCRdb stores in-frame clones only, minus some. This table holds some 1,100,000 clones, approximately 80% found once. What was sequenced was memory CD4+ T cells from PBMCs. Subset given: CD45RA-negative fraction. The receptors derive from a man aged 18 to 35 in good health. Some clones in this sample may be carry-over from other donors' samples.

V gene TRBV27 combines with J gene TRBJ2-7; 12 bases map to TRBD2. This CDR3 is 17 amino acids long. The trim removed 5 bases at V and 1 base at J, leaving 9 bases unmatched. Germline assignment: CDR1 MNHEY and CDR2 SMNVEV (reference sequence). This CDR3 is CASSPWLAGGKSYEQYF. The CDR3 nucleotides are TGTGCCAGCAGTCCTTGGCTAGCGGGAGGGAAATCCTACGAGCAGTACTTC.

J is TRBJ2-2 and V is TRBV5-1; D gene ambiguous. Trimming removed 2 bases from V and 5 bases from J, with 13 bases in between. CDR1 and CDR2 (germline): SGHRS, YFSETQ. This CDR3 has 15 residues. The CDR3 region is CASSLRSGETGELFF. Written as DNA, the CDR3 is TGCGCCAGCAGCTTAAGATCTGGTGAAACCGGGGAGCTGTTTTTT.

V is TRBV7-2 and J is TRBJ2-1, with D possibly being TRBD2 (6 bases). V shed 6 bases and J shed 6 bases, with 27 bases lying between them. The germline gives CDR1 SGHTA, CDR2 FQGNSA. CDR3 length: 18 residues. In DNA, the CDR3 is TGTGCCAGCAGGAGGAGGTGGGGTTGGCGGGATACTGTCAATGAGCAGTTCTTC. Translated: CASRRRWGWRDTVNEQFF.

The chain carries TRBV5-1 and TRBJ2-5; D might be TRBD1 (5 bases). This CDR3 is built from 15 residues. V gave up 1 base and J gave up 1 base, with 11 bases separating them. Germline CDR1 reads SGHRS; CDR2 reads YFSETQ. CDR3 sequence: CASSLSGHSQETQYF. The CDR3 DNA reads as TGCGCCAGCAGCTTGTCTGGACATTCCCAAGAGACCCAGTACTTC.

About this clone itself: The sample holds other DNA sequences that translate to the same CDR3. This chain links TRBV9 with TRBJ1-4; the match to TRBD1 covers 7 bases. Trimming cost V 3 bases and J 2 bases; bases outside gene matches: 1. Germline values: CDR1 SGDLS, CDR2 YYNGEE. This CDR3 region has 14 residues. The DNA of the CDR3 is TGTGCCAGCAGCGCGACAGGGACTAATGAAAAACTGTTTTTT. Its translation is CASSATGTNEKLFF.

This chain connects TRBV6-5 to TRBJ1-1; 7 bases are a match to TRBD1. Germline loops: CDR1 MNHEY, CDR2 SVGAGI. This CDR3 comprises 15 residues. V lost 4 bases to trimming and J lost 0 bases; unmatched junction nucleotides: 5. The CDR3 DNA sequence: TGTGCCAGCAGTTGGACAGGCCGAATGAACACTGAAGCTTTCTTT. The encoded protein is CASSWTGRMNTEAFF.

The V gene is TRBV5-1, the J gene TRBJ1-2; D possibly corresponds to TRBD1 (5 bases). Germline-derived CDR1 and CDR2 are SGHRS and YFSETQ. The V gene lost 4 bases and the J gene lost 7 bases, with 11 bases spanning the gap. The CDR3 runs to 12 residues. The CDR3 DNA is TGCGCCAGCAGCCCCCAGGGATTTGGCTACACCTTC. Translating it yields CASSPQGFGYTF.

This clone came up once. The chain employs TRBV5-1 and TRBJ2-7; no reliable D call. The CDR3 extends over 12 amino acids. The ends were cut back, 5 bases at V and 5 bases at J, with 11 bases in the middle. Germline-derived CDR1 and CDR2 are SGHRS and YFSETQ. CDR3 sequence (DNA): TGCGCCAGCAGGACTGGACCAGACGAGCAGTACTTC. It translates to CASRTGPDEQYF.

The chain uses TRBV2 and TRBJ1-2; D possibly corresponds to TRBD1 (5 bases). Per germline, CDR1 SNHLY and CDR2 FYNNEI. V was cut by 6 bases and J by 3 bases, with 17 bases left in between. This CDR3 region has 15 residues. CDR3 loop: CASSPMGGTDYGYTF. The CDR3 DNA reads TGTGCCAGCAGCCCCATGGGGGGGACGGACTATGGCTACACCTTC.

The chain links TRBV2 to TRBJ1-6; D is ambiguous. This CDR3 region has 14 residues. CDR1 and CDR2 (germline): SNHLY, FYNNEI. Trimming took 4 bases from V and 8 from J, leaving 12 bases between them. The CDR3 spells CASSGVNRDSPLHF. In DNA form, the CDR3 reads TGTGCCAGCAGTGGCGTTAACCGGGATTCACCCCTCCACTTT.